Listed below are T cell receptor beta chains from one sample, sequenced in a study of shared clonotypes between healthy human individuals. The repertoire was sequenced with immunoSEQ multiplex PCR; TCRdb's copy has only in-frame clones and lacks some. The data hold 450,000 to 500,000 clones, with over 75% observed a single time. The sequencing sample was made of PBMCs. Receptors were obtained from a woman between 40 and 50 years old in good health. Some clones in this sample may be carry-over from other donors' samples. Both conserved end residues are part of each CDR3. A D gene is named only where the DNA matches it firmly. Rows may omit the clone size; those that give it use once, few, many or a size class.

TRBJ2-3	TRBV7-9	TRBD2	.	CASSPVGGLAVDTQYF	TGTGCCAGCAGTCCAGTCGGTGGACTAGCGGTAGATACGCAGTATTTT
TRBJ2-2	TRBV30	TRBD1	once	CACPRPWTGSLGELFF	TGTGCCTGCCCCCGCCCGTGGACAGGTAGCTTGGGGGAGCTGTTTTTT
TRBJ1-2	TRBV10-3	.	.	CAISEQGTYGYTF	TGTGCCATCTCGGAGCAGGGGACCTATGGCTACACCTTC
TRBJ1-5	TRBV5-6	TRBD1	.	CASSPYRRQGSNQPQHF	TGTGCCAGCAGCCCCTACCGGAGACAGGGGTCAAATCAGCCCCAGCATTTT
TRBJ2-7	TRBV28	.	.	CASTVVQGAYEQYF	TGTGCCAGCACCGTTGTACAGGGAGCCTACGAGCAGTACTTC
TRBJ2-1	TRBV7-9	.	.	CASSLAREPLAEQFF	TGTGCCAGCAGCTTAGCGAGGGAGCCCCTAGCGGAGCAGTTCTTC
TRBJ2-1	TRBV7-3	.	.	CASSLTAPNEQFF	TGTGCCAGCAGCTTAACGGCCCCCAATGAGCAGTTCTTC
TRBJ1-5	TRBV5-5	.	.	CASSQGTGPQPQHF	TGTGCCAGCAGCCAAGGGACGGGCCCACAGCCCCAGCATTTT
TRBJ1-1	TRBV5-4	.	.	CASSLDRQTEAFF	TGTGCCAGCAGCTTGGACAGGCAGACTGAAGCTTTCTTT
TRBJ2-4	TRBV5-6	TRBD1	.	CASSLSGWTGVFNIQYF	TGTGCCAGCAGCTTGTCCGGTTGGACAGGGGTATTCAACATTCAGTACTTC
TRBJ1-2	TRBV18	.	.	CASSQQGDYGYTF	TGTGCCAGCTCACAGCAAGGCGACTATGGCTACACCTTC
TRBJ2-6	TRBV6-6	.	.	CASRQSSGANVLTF	TGTGCCAGCAGACAGAGCTCTGGGGCCAACGTCCTGACTTTC
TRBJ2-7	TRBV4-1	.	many	CASSQGVVGGRSYEQYF	TGCGCCAGCAGCCAGGGAGTCGTCGGGGGACGCTCCTACGAGCAGTACTTC
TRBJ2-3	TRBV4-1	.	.	CASSQPGTDTQYF	TGCGCCAGCAGCCAACCCGGCACAGATACGCAGTATTTT
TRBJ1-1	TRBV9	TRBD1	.	CAGSAGGQGHSEAFF	TGTGCCGGCAGCGCAGGGGGACAGGGCCATTCTGAAGCTTTCTTT
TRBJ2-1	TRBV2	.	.	CANLGSRGDEQFF	TGTGCCAACTTGGGTTCCCGAGGGGATGAGCAGTTCTTC
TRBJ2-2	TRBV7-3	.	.	CASSASRDRLTPRNTGELFF	TGTGCCAGCAGCGCGAGCCGGGACCGACTAACACCGCGTAACACCGGGGAGCTGTTTTTT
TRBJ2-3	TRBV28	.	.	CASTRERSTDTQYF	TGTGCCAGCACTAGGGAGCGGAGCACAGATACGCAGTATTTT
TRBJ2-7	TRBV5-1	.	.	CASSLGGLEQYF	TGCGCCAGCAGCTTGGGGGGTCTCGAGCAGTACTTC
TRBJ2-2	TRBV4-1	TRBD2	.	CASSPPGGEGGTGELFF	TGCGCCAGCAGCCCCCCGGGGGGGGAGGGCGGCACCGGGGAGCTGTTTTTT